The clone carrying this T cell receptor (beta chain) was observed a few times. Germline CDR1 is LGHNT and CDR2 is FRNRAP. With 6 bases clipped from V and 3 bases from J, the junction kept 9 bases outside the gene matches. The CDR3 sequence is 15 residues long. Per the original methods: Amplifying reference gene primers gave estimates of nucleated cell counts. Assay: immunoSEQ multiplex PCR; the TCRdb copy retains only in-frame clones and omits some. That table is the source of V, J and clone size, and D and trimming were worked out from the DNA. The data show approximately 150,000 clones, 65% to 80% seen once. These data are taken from a study of blood T cell repertoires in COVID-19. Study information: The United States, Italy and Spain supplied acute and convalescent COVID-19 samples. The cDNA or gDNA used as material had been derived from T cells, B-cell-depleted T cells, or PBMCs.

Sequencing input: peripheral blood. This TCR was sampled from an older woman with acute or convalescent COVID-19. The chain combines TRBV12-5 with TRBJ2-7, with 9 bases fitting TRBD2. CDR3 sequence reads: CASGFGSGRIYEQYF. The CDR3 DNA reads as TGTGCTAGTGGGTTTGGCAGCGGGAGGATCTACGAGCAGTACTTC.